This T cell receptor (beta chain) was identified in a study of T cell repertoires in cytomegalovirus infection. Turning to the study itself: TCR beta signatures that were public indicated CMV infection and matching HLA type.

This clonotype was seen repeatedly, ten times or more. TCRdb re-derived calls from the reads in MiXCR, one entry per CDR3 protein. The sample holds about 680,000 distinct CDR3 sequences, more than 20% seen once. The CDR3 runs 15 residues. The junction had 7 bases not matched to a gene; V was cut back by 5 bases and J by 2 bases. Germline V CDR1 and CDR2: SGHTA, FQGNSA. The sample was CD8+ T cells from PBMCs. The chain uses TRBV7-2 and TRBJ2-7; 9 bases line up with TRBD2. This sequence originates from a human donor in good health (CMV status not recorded). Some clones in this sample may be carry-over from other donors' samples. As DNA, the CDR3 is TGTGCCAGCAGCCTGAAGCGGGGGGTACCCTACGAGCAGTACTTC. Its translation: CASSLKRGVPYEQYF.